This TCR beta chain comes out of a study of T cell changes during pregnancy in multiple sclerosis. Trimming took 4 bases from V and 0 from J, leaving 11 bases between them. From germline, CDR1 is SSHAT and CDR2 FNYEAQ (reference sequence). This CDR3 is built from 15 residues. The protocol was immunoSEQ multiplex PCR, while the TCRdb copy is restricted to in-frame clones and leaves out a portion. In the table there are more than 65,000 clones, 90% to 95% of which are singletons. The sequence came from a female donor with multiple sclerosis, enrolled in a pregnancy study. The chain couples TRBV7-7 to TRBJ2-3, with TRBD1 as a possible D gene (6 bases). This sample comprised peripheral blood, obtained in the second trimester of pregnancy. DNA for the CDR3: TGTGCCAGCAGCTCTGGGGGCCCTAGCACAGATACGCAGTATTTT. This translates into CASSSGGPSTDTQYF.